Presented here are 30 T cell receptor beta chains from one specimen sequenced in a study of CD8 T cells in Susac syndrome. Reverse transcription of roughly 0.45 to 1 ug RNA was carried out with random hexamers. TCRdb used MiXCR to reprocess the immunoSEQ multiplex PCR reads, holding one entry per CDR3 protein. The sample holds over 100,000 distinct CDR3 sequences, less than 95% seen once. Sequenced input: CD8+ T cells from PBMCs. The receptor set was obtained from a human donor in good health.

The V call is TRBV29-1, the J call TRBJ2-7; 8 bases match TRBD1. From germline, CDR1 is SQVTM and CDR2 ANQGSEA. The CDR3 contains 13 residues. Trimming cost V 7 bases and J 6 bases; bases outside gene matches: 11. CDR3 sequence reads: CSGIGQGMAEQYF. The DNA for the CDR3 is TGCAGCGGAATAGGACAGGGCATGGCCGAGCAGTACTTC.

The chain links TRBV7-2 to TRBJ2-5, with a tentative D call TRBD2 (5 bases). CDR1 SGHTA and CDR2 FQGNSA come from the germline V gene. V was clipped by 0 bases and J by 0 bases, with 8 bases between them. CDR3 size: 15 residues. CDR3 coding DNA: TGTGCCAGCAGCTTAGCGGAGGCCTACCAAGAGACCCAGTACTTC. The encoded protein is CASSLAEAYQETQYF. Drawing the rest from reference TRBV7-2 and TRBJ2-5, the complete variable domain is GAGVSQSPSNKVTEKGKDVELRCDPISGHTALYWYRQSLGQGLEFLIYFQGNSAPDKSGLPSDRFSAERTGGSVSTLTIQRTQQEDSAVYLCASSLAEAYQETQYFGPGTRLLVL.

A word on this clonotype: Because the CDR3's place on the DNA is in doubt, the DNA is left out and the CDR3 is given as listed by TCRdb. The rearrangement uses TRBV23-1 and TRBJ2-2; TRBD1, the table's D call, was not compared with the DNA. TRBV23-1 is annotated as an ORF whose role is uncertain. From its first to its last residue, the CDR3 has 16 amino acids. The CDR3 sequence is CASSPPGGDAPGSCFF.

The CDR3 bases are TGTGCCAGCAGCTTAGAACTTAGCGGGGGCACAGATACGCAGTATTTT. This gives the protein CASSLELSGGTDTQYF. The V gene is TRBV7-2, the J gene TRBJ2-3, with 8 positions matching TRBD2. V lost 1 base, J lost 1 base, and 4 bases stayed unmatched. This CDR3 contains 16 residues. From germline, CDR1 is SGHTA and CDR2 FQGNSA.

This chain joins TRBV19 and TRBJ1-5, with 8 bases lining up with TRBD1. CDR1 is LNHDA and CDR2 is SQIVND in the germline V gene (reference sequence). The CDR3 contains 13 residues. The V gene end was trimmed by 6 bases and the J gene end by 7 bases; junction bases not matched to a gene: 5. Here the CDR3 DNA reads TGTGCCAGTAGGACAGGGGTAAACCAGCCCCAGCATTTT. It codes for CASRTGVNQPQHF.

The chain has TRBV20-1 and TRBJ2-1, with D unresolved. The CDR3 runs 13 residues. From germline, CDR1 is DFQATT and CDR2 SNEGSKA (reference sequence). The germline V and J ends were trimmed by 7 bases and 2 bases, with 12 bases remaining between them. DNA for the CDR3: TGCAGTGTCCGTGCGCTTACCTACAATGAGCAGTTCTTC. Protein sequence: CSVRALTYNEQFF.

This clonotype has more than one count but fewer than ten. The rearrangement uses TRBV4-2 and TRBJ2-1; D not resolved. The CDR3 loop spans 17 amino acids. The germline V gene has CDR1 LGHNA and CDR2 YNFKEQ. The germline V and J ends were trimmed by 1 base and 3 bases, with 16 bases remaining between them. The CDR3 loop reads CASSQVADTDGYNEQFF. CDR3 DNA: TGTGCCAGCAGCCAAGTTGCAGACACCGACGGCTACAATGAGCAGTTCTTC.

V gene TRBV24-1 combines with J gene TRBJ2-5, with D perhaps given as TRBD1 or TRBD2 (6 bases each). The germline gives CDR1 KGHDR, CDR2 SFDVKD. The CDR3 length is 14 residues. V dropped 3 bases and J dropped 3 bases, with 10 bases sitting between them. The chain's CDR3 is CATSDGGTKETQYF. DNA for the CDR3: TGTGCCACCAGTGATGGCGGGACAAAAGAGACCCAGTACTTC.

This clonotype appeared a single time. The rearrangement links TRBV19 to TRBJ2-1; 9 bases agree with TRBD1. The junction had 7 bases not matched to a gene; V was cut back by 9 bases and J by 4 bases. Germline-derived CDR1 and CDR2 are LNHDA and SQIVND (reference sequence). This CDR3 has 14 residues. This CDR3 reads CASERQGGYNEQFF. The DNA for the CDR3 is TGTGCCAGCGAAAGACAGGGGGGTTACAATGAGCAGTTCTTC.

V gene TRBV4-3 combines with J gene TRBJ2-2, with 7 nucleotides matching TRBD1. Per the germline V gene, CDR1 is LGHNA and CDR2 is YSLEER. This CDR3 is built from 17 residues. V was clipped by 4 bases and J by 2 bases; unmatched bases: 10. The CDR3 reads CASSLPRDSPNTGELFF. The DNA for the CDR3 is TGCGCCAGCAGCCTCCCAAGGGACAGCCCAAACACCGGGGAGCTGTTTTTT.

The chain links TRBV10-3 to TRBJ2-7, with D hard to call. The CDR3 extends over 12 amino acids. The germline V gene has CDR1 ENHRY and CDR2 SYGVKD. V dropped 8 bases and J dropped 0 bases, with 8 bases sitting between them. CDR3 sequence: CAIGWGSYEQYF. CDR3 nucleotide sequence: TGTGCCATCGGGTGGGGCTCCTACGAGCAGTACTTC.

The chain is built from TRBV6-4 and TRBJ1-1; weak D call: TRBD1 (5 bases). Trimming took off 5 bases at V and 0 bases at J, with 10 bases between the two ends. The length of the CDR3 is 14 residues. The V gene's germline CDR1 is MRHNA and CDR2 SNTAGT. The CDR3 is CASSPGGMNTEAFF. The CDR3 nucleotides are TGTGCCAGCAGTCCTGGGGGGATGAACACTGAAGCTTTCTTT.

This clonotype came up once. The V and J genes are TRBV12-3 or TRBV12-4 and TRBJ2-3; D perhaps matches TRBD1 (6 bases). V gave up 6 bases and J gave up 1 base, with 17 bases separating them. This CDR3 contains 16 residues. For the CDR3, the DNA is TGTGCCAGCAGCTCAAGTACGACAGGCGGCACAGATACGCAGTATTTT. Translation: CASSSSTTGGTDTQYF.

This chain connects TRBV2 to TRBJ2-1, with 10 positions matching TRBD1. The germline V gene encodes CDR1 SNHLY and CDR2 FYNNEI. The CDR3 contains 16 residues. The V segment lost 6 bases and the J segment 4 bases; nucleotides outside the gene matches: 9. The CDR3 sequence is CASSGTGAFSYNEQFF. Here the CDR3 DNA reads TGTGCCAGCAGCGGGACAGGGGCTTTTAGTTACAATGAGCAGTTCTTC.

The chain combines TRBV20-1 with TRBJ2-4; 14 bases agree with TRBD2. Germline V gene sequence: CDR1 DFQATT, CDR2 SNEGSKA (reference sequence). V dropped 5 bases and J dropped 10; count of bases not matched to a gene: 13. CDR3 size: 16 residues. The CDR3 bases are TGCAGTGCTGGATTGGGGGGGACTAGCGGGGGAGGGATTCAGTACTTC. Translation gives CSAGLGGTSGGGIQYF.

This clonotype was seen once. The J gene is TRBJ1-2, the V gene TRBV27, with D maybe TRBD1 (6 bases). There are 14 residues in the CDR3. CDR1 is MNHEY, CDR2 SMNVEV, per germline (reference sequence). Trimming left V 5 bases short and J 7 bases short, with 17 bases between. The CDR3 nucleotides read TGTGCCAGCAGTCCAAATACAGGGTTCTCTGGCTACACCTTC. Translated: CASSPNTGFSGYTF.

The chain uses TRBV5-1 and TRBJ2-2; D might be TRBD2 (5 bases). Germline CDR1 and CDR2: SGHRS and YFSETQ. The CDR3 is 12 residues long. Trimming took 4 bases from V and 6 from J, leaving 7 bases between them. CDR3 in DNA: TGCGCCAGCAGCCAGGACTCCGGGGAGCTGTTTTTT. Its protein is CASSQDSGELFF.

The chain is built from TRBV6-2 or TRBV6-3 and TRBJ1-2; D might be TRBD1 (5 bases). There are 13 residues in the CDR3. The V gene's germline CDR1 is MNHEY and CDR2 SVGEGT. Trimming took 5 bases from V and 8 from J, leaving 15 bases between them. Here the CDR3 reads CASSQQTASGYTF. The CDR3 coding sequence is TGTGCCAGCAGTCAGCAGACAGCCTCGGGCTACACCTTC.

This clonotype was detected once. This sequence joins TRBV30 and TRBJ1-1, with a tentative D call TRBD1 (5 bases). The CDR3 loop spans 13 amino acids. Deletions cut 4 bases from V and 5 bases from J, with 14 bases between. Per germline, CDR1 GTSNPN and CDR2 SVGIG (reference sequence). CDR3 loop: CAWKIPGRTEAFF. CDR3 DNA: TGTGCCTGGAAGATCCCAGGGAGGACTGAAGCTTTCTTT. Together with reference TRBV30 and TRBJ1-1, the CDR3 gives the full variable domain: SQTIHQWPATLVQPVGSPLSLECTVEGTSNPNLYWYRQAAGRGLQLLFYSVGIGQISSEVPQNLSASRPQDRQFILSSKKLLLSDSGFYLCAWKIPGRTEAFFGQGTRLTVV.

The DNA of the CDR3 is TGTGCCAGCAGTTACTCGTCGGGGAACACCGGGGAGCTGTTTTTT. Amino acid sequence: CASSYSSGNTGELFF. V gene TRBV6-2 or TRBV6-3 combines with J gene TRBJ2-2; no firm D call. CDR1 is MNHEY, CDR2 SVGEGT, per germline. This CDR3 has 15 residues. V lost 0 bases to trimming and J lost 1 base, with 6 bases between them.

This clonotype was detected a few times. The rearrangement links TRBV2 to TRBJ2-5; D remains unclear. Trimming took 7 bases from V and 3 from J, leaving 6 bases between them. The germline V gene has CDR1 SNHLY and CDR2 FYNNEI. There are 11 residues in the CDR3. The chain's CDR3 is CASNRKETQYF. As DNA, the CDR3 is TGTGCCAGCAACCGAAAAGAGACCCAGTACTTC.

The rearrangement joins TRBV3-1 to TRBJ2-1, with 9 positions matching TRBD2. Germline V gives CDR1 LGHDT, CDR2 YNNKEL (reference sequence). The V segment lost 2 bases and the J segment 0 bases; nucleotides outside the gene matches: 8. CDR3 length: 18 residues. CDR3 in amino acids: CASSQKGGGASSYNEQFF. CDR3 nucleotides: TGTGCCAGCAGCCAAAAAGGCGGGGGGGCTTCCTCCTACAATGAGCAGTTCTTC.

This clonotype was seen a few times. The chain is built from TRBV12-3 or TRBV12-4 and TRBJ1-2; TRBD1 agrees at 11 bases. The CDR3 runs 15 residues. V shed 4 bases and J 3 bases; nucleotides not matched to a gene: 4. CDR3 in DNA: TGTGCCAGCAGTTCCCGGGACAGGGGGGACTATGGCTACACCTTC. This encodes CASSSRDRGDYGYTF.

The J gene is TRBJ2-3, the V gene TRBV2; D unclear. The V gene's germline CDR1 is SNHLY and CDR2 FYNNEI. The V and J ends lost 10 bases and 2 bases respectively, with 13 bases between them. The CDR3 loop spans 13 amino acids. This CDR3 reads CATAFGVTDTQYF. The CDR3 coding sequence is TGTGCCACCGCTTTCGGTGTCACAGATACGCAGTATTTT. Full variable domain (rest looked up from reference TRBV2 and TRBJ2-3): EPEVTQTPSHQVTQMGQEVILRCVPISNHLYFYWYRQILGQKVEFLVSFYNNEISEKSEIFDDQFSVERPDGSNFTLKIRSTKLEDSAMYFCATAFGVTDTQYFGPGTRLTVL.

The chain uses TRBV5-1 and TRBJ2-1; D is possibly TRBD1 or TRBD2 (5 bases each). Germline V gives CDR1 SGHRS, CDR2 YFSETQ. The CDR3 is 19 residues long. Trimming shortened V by 9 bases and J by 0 bases, and 28 bases separated the two germline ends. The CDR3 DNA follows: TGCGCCAACCGTACAGCCTTGTTGAAGACTGGGACCTCCTACAATGAGCAGTTCTTC. Residues: CANRTALLKTGTSYNEQFF.

This clonotype was counted once. The rearrangement links TRBV28 to TRBJ2-7; 13 nucleotides agree with TRBD2. CDR1 and CDR2 from the germline V gene are MDHEN and SYDVKM. The CDR3 covers 16 residues. V lost 5 bases and J lost 4; bases outside the gene matches: 8. CDR3 loop: CASSLRGLAGVYEQYF. Here the CDR3 DNA reads TGTGCCAGCAGTCTCCGAGGACTAGCGGGAGTTTACGAGCAGTACTTC.

This clonotype was observed a handful of times. The chain uses TRBV29-1 and TRBJ2-7; unclear D gene. The CDR3 is 12 residues long. Per germline, CDR1 SQVTM and CDR2 ANQGSEA. V was cut by 1 base and J by 1 base, with 5 bases left in between. As DNA, the CDR3 is TGCAGCGTTGAAGGGAGTTCCTACGAGCAGTACTTC. Amino acids: CSVEGSSYEQYF.

This rearrangement joins TRBV6-5 to TRBJ2-5; TRBD1 agrees at 11 bases. The trim removed 0 bases at V and 5 bases at J, leaving 2 bases unmatched. In germline, CDR1 is MNHEY, CDR2 SVGAGI. The CDR3 extends over 15 amino acids. In DNA form, the CDR3 reads TGTGCCAGCAGTTACTCCGGGACAGGGGGGGAGACCCAGTACTTC. Its protein product is CASSYSGTGGETQYF.

The gene calls are TRBV19 and TRBJ2-5, with D tentatively TRBD1 (5 bases). The V gene lost 3 bases and the J gene lost 4 bases, with 12 bases spanning the gap. The germline V gene has CDR1 LNHDA and CDR2 SQIVND (reference sequence). This CDR3 is 14 amino acids long. CDR3 bases: TGTGCCAGTAGTATTGGGGCGACGGGAGAGACCCAGTACTTC. As protein: CASSIGATGETQYF.

V gene TRBV4-1 combines with J gene TRBJ2-2; 8 nucleotides align to TRBD1. Germline assignment: CDR1 MGHRA and CDR2 YSYEKL. This CDR3 is built from 16 residues. The junction had 4 bases not matched to a gene; V was cut back by 1 base and J by 3 bases. CDR3 amino acids: CASSQGQGPYTGELFF. The CDR3 nucleotides read TGCGCCAGCAGCCAAGGACAGGGGCCCTACACCGGGGAGCTGTTTTTT.